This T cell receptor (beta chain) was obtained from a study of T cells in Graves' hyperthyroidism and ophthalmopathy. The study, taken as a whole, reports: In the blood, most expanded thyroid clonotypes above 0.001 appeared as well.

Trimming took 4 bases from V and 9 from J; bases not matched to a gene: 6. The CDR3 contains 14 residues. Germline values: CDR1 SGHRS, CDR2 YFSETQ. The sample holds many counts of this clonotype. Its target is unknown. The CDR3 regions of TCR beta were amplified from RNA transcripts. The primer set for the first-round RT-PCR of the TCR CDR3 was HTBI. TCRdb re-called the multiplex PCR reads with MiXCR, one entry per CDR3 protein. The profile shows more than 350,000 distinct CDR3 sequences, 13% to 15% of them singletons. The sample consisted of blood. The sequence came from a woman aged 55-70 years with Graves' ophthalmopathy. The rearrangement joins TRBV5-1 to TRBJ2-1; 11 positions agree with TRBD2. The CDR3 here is CASSITSGSFEQFF. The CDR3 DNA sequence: TGCGCCAGCAGCATCACTAGCGGGAGTTTTGAGCAGTTCTTC.